The clone carrying this T cell receptor beta chain occurred many times. The sample comes from a study of T cells in Graves' hyperthyroidism and ophthalmopathy. Background on the study: Peripheral blood sampling occurred at initial diagnosis, before any treatment.

V shed 2 bases and J 2 bases; nucleotides not matched to a gene: 11. Germline V CDR1 and CDR2: MNHEY, SVGEGT. This CDR3 region has 17 residues. RNA transcripts were the template for amplifying TCR beta CDR3 regions. Researchers ran a first-round RT-PCR on the TCR CDR3 using the HTBI primer set. TCRdb recomputed calls from the multiplex PCR reads with MiXCR, one row per CDR3 protein. The sample carries some 760,000 distinct CDR3 sequences, 14% recorded once. The chain combines TRBV6-2 or TRBV6-3 with TRBJ2-5; 7 bases match TRBD2. The specimen sequenced was blood. The TCR comes from a woman aged 18-29 years with Graves' hyperthyroidism. CDR3 in amino acids: CASSYVIWWRGQETQYF. CDR3 in DNA: TGTGCCAGCAGTTACGTAATTTGGTGGCGGGGGCAAGAGACCCAGTACTTC.